Listed below are T cell receptor beta chains from one sample, sequenced in a study of blood T cell repertoires in COVID-19. The method was immunoSEQ multiplex PCR; TCRdb's version includes in-frame clones alone and lacks a portion of them. The sample contains roughly 200,000 clones, roughly 90% of which appear only once. The sequencing input was PBMCs or T cells enriched from blood (not recorded which). These receptors were taken from a woman aged 30 to 39 with acute COVID-19. The CDR3 runs from the conserved cysteine through the conserved F or W. The order of the fields is J gene, clone size, V gene, D gene, CDR3 DNA, CDR3 protein. D genes are given only for firm matches. Rows give clone size only sometimes, using once, few, many, or a class for an expanded clone.

J gene: TRBJ2-2
clone size: NA
V gene: TRBV6-5
D gene: TRBD2
CDR3 DNA: TGTGCCAGCGAGACTAGCGGGAACACCGGGGAGCTGTTTTTT
CDR3 protein: CASETSGNTGELFF

J gene: TRBJ1-1
clone size: once
V gene: TRBV7-6
D gene: NA
CDR3 DNA: TGTGCCAGCAGCTTAGCGAATACAGGACGGAACACTGAAGCTTTCTTT
CDR3 protein: CASSLANTGRNTEAFF

J gene: TRBJ1-2
clone size: NA
V gene: TRBV30
D gene: NA
CDR3 DNA: TGTGCCTGGAGTCGGGAGAACTATGGCTACACCTTC
CDR3 protein: CAWSRENYGYTF

J gene: TRBJ2-7
clone size: once
V gene: TRBV3-1/TRBV3-2
D gene: TRBD2
CDR3 DNA: TGTGCCAGCAGCGTGACTAGCGATGGATACGAGCAGTACTTC
CDR3 protein: CASSVTSDGYEQYF

J gene: TRBJ1-1
clone size: NA
V gene: TRBV19
D gene: NA
CDR3 DNA: TGTGCCAGTAGTACATCAGGTTTGATGAACACTGAAGCTTTCTTT
CDR3 protein: CASSTSGLMNTEAFF

J gene: TRBJ1-1
clone size: NA
V gene: TRBV7-8
D gene: TRBD1
CDR3 DNA: TGTGCCAGCAGCTTAGAGGACAGGGGATGGGGTCCTGAAGCTTTCTTT
CDR3 protein: CASSLEDRGWGPEAFF

J gene: TRBJ1-3
clone size: NA
V gene: TRBV3-1/TRBV3-2
D gene: NA
CDR3 DNA: TGTGCCAGCAGCCAAGGCATGGACTCCGCTGGAAACACCATATATTTT
CDR3 protein: CASSQGMDSAGNTIYF

J gene: TRBJ2-2
clone size: NA
V gene: TRBV2
D gene: NA
CDR3 DNA: TGTGCCAGCAGTTTCGAGGACACCGGGGAGCTGTTTTTT
CDR3 protein: CASSFEDTGELFF

J gene: TRBJ2-3
clone size: NA
V gene: TRBV6-2/TRBV6-3
D gene: NA
CDR3 DNA: TGTGCCAGCAGCCTGCCGGGGAGCACAGATACGCAGTATTTT
CDR3 protein: CASSLPGSTDTQYF

J gene: TRBJ2-7
clone size: NA
V gene: TRBV28
D gene: TRBD1
CDR3 DNA: TGTGCCAGCAGTGATATAGGACAGGGGGCGACGTACGAGCAGTACTTC
CDR3 protein: CASSDIGQGATYEQYF

J gene: TRBJ2-1
clone size: NA
V gene: TRBV4-3
D gene: NA
CDR3 DNA: TGCGCCAGCAGCCAAGATCACGGCAATGAGCAGTTCTTC
CDR3 protein: CASSQDHGNEQFF

J gene: TRBJ1-3
clone size: NA
V gene: TRBV19
D gene: NA
CDR3 DNA: TGTGCCAGTAGTAGGGCAGCTTCGAGCTCTGGAAACACCATATATTTT
CDR3 protein: CASSRAASSSGNTIYF

J gene: TRBJ2-2
clone size: NA
V gene: TRBV15
D gene: NA
CDR3 DNA: TGTGCCACCAGCAGAGATTCTCTGTCAAGGGGCACCGGGGAGCTGTTTTTT
CDR3 protein: CATSRDSLSRGTGELFF

J gene: TRBJ1-4
clone size: NA
V gene: TRBV6-5
D gene: NA
CDR3 DNA: TGTGCCAGCAGTTTCCCGGACAAGACTGAAAAACTGTTTTTT
CDR3 protein: CASSFPDKTEKLFF